Presented here are 21 T cell receptor beta chains from one specimen sequenced in a study of blood T cell repertoires in COVID-19. TCRdb keeps only in-frame clones here, not all; method: immunoSEQ multiplex PCR. The sample comprises some 260,000 clones, roughly 91% of which are singletons, and approximately 9.5% rests with the top ten. Material for sequencing was PBMCs or T cells enriched from blood (not recorded which). The receptors come from a man between 40 and 49 years old who had recovered from COVID-19.

The chain joins TRBV19 to TRBJ1-5, with TRBD1 identical over 8 bases. Trimming cost V 5 bases and J 6 bases; bases outside gene matches: 6. Germline loops: CDR1 LNHDA, CDR2 SQIVND (reference sequence). The length of the CDR3 is 14 residues. This CDR3 is CASSGGQGGQPQHF. In nucleotides, the CDR3 is TGTGCCAGTAGTGGCGGACAGGGAGGTCAGCCCCAGCATTTT. The full variable domain, its missing parts supplied by reference TRBV19 and TRBJ1-5, is DGGITQSPKYLFRKEGQNVTLSCEQNLNHDAMYWYRQDPGQGLRLIYYSQIVNDFQKGDIAEGYSVSREKKESFPLTVTSAQKNPTAFYLCASSGGQGGQPQHFGDGTRLSIL.

The V and J genes are TRBV10-2 and TRBJ1-1, with 11 bases that match TRBD1. Per germline, CDR1 WSHSY and CDR2 SAAADI. J was trimmed by 11 bases and V by 6 bases; bases with no gene match: 11. CDR3 length equals 14 residues. The DNA for the CDR3 is TGCGCCAGCAGCAGCCCGGACAGGGGGCGGATCGCTTTCTTT. Translated: CASSSPDRGRIAFF.

The chain recombines TRBV20-1 with TRBJ2-6, with D perhaps matching TRBD1 (6 bases). The CDR3 covers 17 residues. Germline V gene lookup returns CDR1 DFQATT and CDR2 SNEGSKA (reference sequence). The V end lost 3 bases, the J end lost 0 bases, and 15 bases lay between the germline ends. CDR3 residues: CSASLVRGNSGANVLTF. The CDR3 DNA reads TGCAGTGCTAGTTTGGTTAGGGGGAACTCTGGGGCCAACGTCCTGACTTTC.

CDR3 region: CSVVSGTIGLTEAFF. The CDR3 DNA follows: TGCAGCGTTGTATCGGGGACTATTGGACTCACTGAAGCTTTCTTT. V gene TRBV29-1 combines with J gene TRBJ1-1, with D possibly being TRBD1 (5 bases). Germline V gene sequence: CDR1 SQVTM, CDR2 ANQGSEA. The CDR3 totals 15 residues. The V end lost 4 bases, the J end lost 4 bases, and 19 bases lay between the germline ends.

The rearrangement joins TRBV4-1 to TRBJ2-7; 8 bases are a match to TRBD1. Germline trimming cut 4 bases from V and 2 bases from J; bases unmatched to any gene: 4. CDR3 size: 14 residues. Germline loops: CDR1 MGHRA, CDR2 YSYEKL. The CDR3 protein is CASSRPGGPYEQYF. The CDR3, as DNA: TGCGCCAGCAGCCGTCCAGGGGGCCCCTACGAGCAGTACTTC.

The chain couples TRBV7-2 to TRBJ2-7; 9 bases map to TRBD2. V was pared by 2 bases and J by 0 bases, with 5 bases of the junction left unmatched. The CDR3 has 16 amino acids. Germline CDR1 is SGHTA and CDR2 is FQGNSA. DNA of the CDR3: TGTGCCAGCAGCTTACAACCTAGCGGGATCTCCTACGAGCAGTACTTC. It specifies CASSLQPSGISYEQYF.

The genes are TRBV30 and TRBJ1-2; tentatively, D is TRBD1 (6 bases). The CDR3 length is 11 residues. CDR1 GTSNPN and CDR2 SVGIG come from the germline V gene (reference sequence). V lost 5 bases, J lost 4 bases, and 8 bases lay in between. The CDR3 bases are TGTGCCTGGGGCAGGGGCTATGGCTACACCTTC. Protein product: CAWGRGYGYTF.

The chain carries TRBV7-9 and TRBJ2-6; a possible D gene is TRBD2 (5 bases). The germline V and J ends were trimmed by 4 bases and 2 bases, with 18 bases remaining between them. This CDR3 is 18 amino acids long. The germline V gene has CDR1 SEHNR and CDR2 FQNEAQ (reference sequence). CDR3 loop: CASSSTRGIGTGANVLTF. In DNA, the CDR3 is TGTGCCAGCAGCTCCACACGAGGGATAGGGACTGGGGCCAACGTCCTGACTTTC. The full variable domain, with the rest looked up from reference TRBV7-9 and TRBJ2-6, is DTGVSQNPRHKITKRGQNVTFRCDPISEHNRLYWYRQTLGQGPEFLTYFQNEAQLEKSRLLSDRFSAERPKGSFSTLEIQRTEQGDSAMYLCASSSTRGIGTGANVLTFGAGSRLTVL.

This clone occurred a few times. V gene TRBV5-4 combines with J gene TRBJ2-1; unclear D gene. Trimming took 2 bases from V and 0 from J, leaving 9 bases between them. Per germline, CDR1 SGHNT and CDR2 YYREEE (reference sequence). The CDR3 has 15 residues. CDR3 sequence: CASSFDSSSYNEQFF. CDR3 in DNA: TGTGCCAGCAGCTTTGACTCGAGCTCCTACAATGAGCAGTTCTTC.

The chain joins TRBV10-1 to TRBJ1-5; 7 bases align to TRBD1. This CDR3 comprises 17 residues. After removal of 0 bases from V and 6 bases from J, the junction contained 11 bases not matched to a gene. Germline lookup yields CDR1 WNHNN and CDR2 SYGVQD (reference sequence). DNA for the CDR3: TGCGCCAGCAGTGAGTCGAGGCTCGAGGGGGCAGGTCAGCCCCAGCATTTT. Encoded protein: CASSESRLEGAGQPQHF.

The CDR3 DNA sequence: TGTGCCAGCAGCTTCAACATGAACACTGAAGCTTTCTTT. This codes for CASSFNMNTEAFF. The V gene is TRBV7-9, the J gene TRBJ1-1; D remains ambiguous. The germline V and J ends were trimmed by 3 bases and 0 bases, with 5 bases remaining between them. Germline CDR1 SEHNR, CDR2 FQNEAQ (reference sequence). The CDR3 contains 13 residues.

The rearrangement uses TRBV18 and TRBJ1-2; no firm D call. Trimming stripped 1 base from V and 3 bases from J, with 6 bases between. The CDR3 totals 13 residues. Germline CDR1 reads KGHSH; CDR2 reads LQKENI. The CDR3 sequence is CASSPQEDYGYTF. In DNA, the CDR3 is TGTGCCAGCTCACCACAGGAGGACTATGGCTACACCTTC. Full variable domain (outside the CDR3, taken from reference TRBV18 and TRBJ1-2): NAGVMQNPRHLVRRRGQEARLRCSPMKGHSHVYWYRQLPEEGLKFMVYLQKENIIDESGMPKERFSAEFPKEGPSILRIQQVVRGDSAAYFCASSPQEDYGYTFGSGTRLTVV.

The chain links TRBV7-3 to TRBJ2-1; 13 bases line up with TRBD2. The V gene end was trimmed by 5 bases and the J gene end by 9 bases; junction bases not matched to a gene: 10. Germline loops: CDR1 SGHTA, CDR2 FQGTGA. The CDR3 length is 16 residues. The CDR3 protein is CASSDGLAGVHGEQFF. CDR3 nucleotides: TGTGCCAGCAGCGACGGACTAGCGGGAGTTCACGGTGAGCAGTTCTTC.

The rearrangement uses TRBV28 and TRBJ1-1; possible D gene TRBD1, 6 bases. The V end was cut by 8 bases, the J end by 5 bases, with 15 bases between. The CDR3 runs to 13 residues. CDR1 and CDR2 from the germline V gene are MDHEN and SYDVKM. In DNA form, the CDR3 reads TGTGCCAGCGACACAGGGCCGATAACTGAAGCTTTCTTT. Translating it yields CASDTGPITEAFF.

The rearrangement uses TRBV7-6 and TRBJ2-3, with D possibly matching TRBD2 (5 bases). V dropped 0 bases and J dropped 12 bases, with 13 bases sitting between them. The CDR3 loop spans 13 amino acids. The germline gives CDR1 SGHVS, CDR2 FNYEAQ. CDR3 sequence reads: CASSLAHRENQYF. The CDR3 DNA reads as TGTGCCAGCAGCTTAGCGCACCGGGAAAACCAGTATTTT.

The chain carries TRBV10-2 and TRBJ2-2; TRBD1 matches at 7 bases. V dropped 6 bases and J dropped 1; count of bases not matched to a gene: 5. The CDR3 length is 15 residues. Germline CDR1 WSHSY, CDR2 SAAADI. The chain's CDR3 is CASSWDSLNTGELFF. CDR3 DNA sequence: TGCGCCAGCAGCTGGGACAGTTTGAACACCGGGGAGCTGTTTTTT.

The V call is TRBV7-8, the J call TRBJ2-6; 10 bases line up with TRBD1. J gave up 4 bases and V 0 bases, and 6 bases lay outside the gene matches. The germline gives CDR1 SGHVS, CDR2 FQNEAQ. The CDR3 loop spans 18 amino acids. The CDR3 coding sequence is TGTGCCAGCAGCTTAGCGACAGGGGGCACGTCCGGGGCCAACGTCCTGACTTTC. Translating it yields CASSLATGGTSGANVLTF.

The chain employs TRBV7-2 and TRBJ1-5, with 8 bases lining up with TRBD1. The CDR3 totals 14 residues. Looked up from germline, CDR1 is SGHTA and CDR2 is FQGNSA. V shed 4 bases and J 7 bases; nucleotides not matched to a gene: 6. The CDR3 here is CASSSRQGNQPQHF. In DNA, the CDR3 is TGTGCCAGCAGCTCGAGACAGGGGAACCAGCCCCAGCATTTT. The full variable domain, its missing parts supplied by reference TRBV7-2 and TRBJ1-5, is GAGVSQSPSNKVTEKGKDVELRCDPISGHTALYWYRQSLGQGLEFLIYFQGNSAPDKSGLPSDRFSAERTGGSVSTLTIQRTQQEDSAVYLCASSSRQGNQPQHFGDGTRLSIL.

The chain has TRBV27 and TRBJ1-5; 8 nucleotides agree with TRBD1. Per the germline V gene, CDR1 is MNHEY and CDR2 is SMNVEV (reference sequence). V trimming: 5 bases; J trimming: 3 bases; junction bases outside the gene matches: 9. The length of the CDR3 is 16 residues. The CDR3 DNA reads TGTGCCAGCAGTCCCATCGGACAGGGCTTCAATCAGCCCCAGCATTTT. It is translated as CASSPIGQGFNQPQHF.

Here the CDR3 reads CSASWGVANEKLFF. The CDR3 bases are TGCAGTGCTAGTTGGGGGGTTGCTAATGAAAAACTGTTTTTT. The chain combines TRBV20-1 with TRBJ1-4; D may be TRBD1 (5 bases). V lost 3 bases and J lost 3, with 11 bases in between. The CDR3 extends over 14 amino acids. Germline CDR1 and CDR2: DFQATT and SNEGSKA (reference sequence).

The rearrangement uses TRBV27 and TRBJ1-3; 8 bases fit TRBD1. Germline trimming cut 7 bases from V and 1 base from J; bases unmatched to any gene: 3. Per germline, CDR1 MNHEY and CDR2 SMNVEV (reference sequence). This CDR3 is built from 14 residues. This CDR3 reads CASKRTGSGNTIYF. The CDR3 bases are TGTGCCAGCAAAAGGACAGGGTCTGGAAACACCATATATTTT.